The 17 T cell receptor beta chains below come from one sample, sequenced in a study of T cell repertoires in cytomegalovirus infection. TCRdb itself ran the reads through MiXCR, one entry per CDR3 protein. The sample shows about 900,000 distinct CDR3 sequences, roughly 30% of them seen only once. These receptors are not linked to any known antigen. The sample in question was cultured CD8+ T cells from PBMCs, obtained from culture after CMV antigen stimulation. The receptors shown here come from a human donor in good health (CMV status not recorded). Some clones in this sample may be carry-over from other donors' samples.

The rearrangement links TRBV5-8 to TRBJ2-7; 9 bases are a match to TRBD1. This CDR3 is 15 amino acids long. In germline, CDR1 is SGHTS, CDR2 YDEGEE. V dropped 4 bases and J dropped 2; count of bases not matched to a gene: 7. In DNA, the CDR3 is TGTGCCAGCAGCCCTCTCCGACAGGGGGCCTACGAGCAGTACTTC. Amino acid sequence: CASSPLRQGAYEQYF.

This chain links TRBV15 with TRBJ1-6; possibly TRBD1 for D (6 bases). The CDR3 length is 12 residues. Looked up from germline, CDR1 is LNHNV and CDR2 is YYDKDF (reference sequence). V gave up 3 bases and J gave up 10 bases, with 7 bases separating them. The CDR3 sequence: CATSRDSSPLHF. CDR3 in DNA: TGTGCCACCAGCAGGGACAGCTCACCCCTCCACTTT.

This chain connects TRBV7-8 to TRBJ2-7; D call uncertain. In germline, CDR1 is SGHVS, CDR2 FQNEAQ. Between the trimmed V and J ends, which lost 5 bases and 6 bases, there was a span of 17 bases. The CDR3 is 14 residues long. CDR3 in amino acids: CASSPAAGLPEQYF. Written as DNA, the CDR3 is TGTGCCAGCAGCCCCGCGGCCGGTCTCCCCGAGCAGTACTTC.

A word on this clonotype: An end of the junction differs from the germline gene, which may be a read error. The chain employs TRBV5-4 and TRBJ2-1; maybe TRBD2 (5 bases). Per germline, CDR1 SGHNT and CDR2 YYREEE (reference sequence). The CDR3 has 13 residues. The CDR3 region is CTSRGLSYNEQFF. In nucleotides, the CDR3 is TGTACCAGCCGAGGGCTTTCCTACAATGAGCAGTTCTTC.

V is TRBV5-3 and J is TRBJ2-7, with D maybe TRBD2 (6 bases). TRBV5-3 is an ORF for which the function is uncertain. The CDR3 loop spans 14 amino acids. V lost 8 bases and J 5 bases, leaving 20 bases between the germline ends. CDR3 sequence: CASSPWDSMDEQYV. CDR3 bases: TGTGCCAGCAGCCCCTGGGACTCGATGGACGAGCAGTACGTC.

This clonotype was counted between two and nine times. This rearrangement joins TRBV6-5 to TRBJ2-2, with D possibly matching TRBD2 (5 bases). Trimming took off 2 bases at V and 2 bases at J, with 12 bases between the two ends. In germline, CDR1 is MNHEY, CDR2 SVGAGI. The CDR3 has 16 residues. The CDR3 here is CASSYEGRTNTGELFF. As DNA, the CDR3 is TGTGCCAGCAGTTACGAGGGCCGAACCAACACCGGGGAGCTGTTTTTT.

About this clonotype itself: A much larger clone differs from this one at a single base, so this may be a read error. This chain links TRBV11-3 with TRBJ1-1; 8 nucleotides agree with TRBD1. CDR1 and CDR2 (germline): SGHNT, YENEEA. The trim removed 3 bases at V and 1 base at J, leaving 4 bases unmatched. This CDR3 spans 15 amino acids. DNA for the CDR3: TGTGCCAGCAGCTTCGGACAGGGAACGAACACTGAAGCTTTCTTT. Its translation is CASSFGQGTNTEAFF.

The chain has TRBV27 and TRBJ2-2; D is unresolved. CDR1 and CDR2 from the germline V gene are MNHEY and SMNVEV (reference sequence). Between the trimmed V and J ends, which lost 2 bases and 7 bases, there was a span of 8 bases. This CDR3 is 13 amino acids long. The CDR3 sequence: CASSLPVDGELFF. The CDR3 region has the DNA TGTGCCAGCAGTTTACCAGTGGACGGGGAGCTGTTTTTT.

The gene calls are TRBV2 and TRBJ2-6; no definite D call. V lost 4 bases and J 1 base, leaving 8 bases between the germline ends. The CDR3 is 15 amino acids. Germline CDR1 reads SNHLY; CDR2 reads FYNNEI. CDR3: CASSVWRSGANVLTF. CDR3 DNA sequence: TGTGCCAGCAGTGTTTGGCGTTCTGGGGCCAACGTCCTGACTTTC.

This clonotype was seen many times. The V and J genes are TRBV7-2 and TRBJ2-7; the match to TRBD2 covers 11 bases. J lost 3 bases, V lost 1 base, and 2 bases had no gene match. Germline V CDR1 and CDR2: SGHTA, FQGNSA. This CDR3 comprises 15 residues. CDR3 nucleotide sequence: TGTGCCAGCAGCTTAGTAGCGGGGGGGTTCTACGAGCAGTACTTC. Its translation is CASSLVAGGFYEQYF.

This clonotype occurred a few times. The genes are TRBV11-2 and TRBJ2-1; TRBD1 might be the D (5 bases). Germline-derived CDR1 and CDR2 are SGHAT and FQNNGV. V was clipped by 3 bases and J by 0 bases, with 15 bases between them. CDR3 size: 17 residues. The CDR3 loop is CASSLNLRQRSYNEQFF. For the CDR3, the DNA is TGTGCCAGCAGCTTGAATTTGAGACAGCGCTCCTACAATGAGCAGTTCTTC.

The chain couples TRBV19 to TRBJ2-7; D call uncertain. The V end was cut by 0 bases, the J end by 4 bases, with 10 bases between. The CDR3 sequence is 14 residues long. Germline V gene data show CDR1 as LNHDA and CDR2 as SQIVND (reference sequence). In DNA, the CDR3 is TGTGCCAGTAGTATAGATATGAAAGGGTACGAGCAGTACTTC. Translated: CASSIDMKGYEQYF.

As for this clonotype: The junction does not match germline at one end; this may be a read error. The chain is built from TRBV4-1 and TRBJ2-1, with a tentative D call TRBD1 (5 bases). From germline, CDR1 is MGHRA and CDR2 YSYEKL. This CDR3 contains 15 residues. DNA for the CDR3: TGCACCAGCAGCCAAGGAAGGGGTGAGGACAATGAGCAGTTCTTC. It yields the protein CTSSQGRGEDNEQFF.

This chain joins TRBV5-6 and TRBJ2-2, with 8 bases lining up with TRBD1. In germline, CDR1 is SGHDT, CDR2 YYEEEE. Germline trimming cut 6 bases from V and 5 bases from J; bases unmatched to any gene: 9. This CDR3 is 15 amino acids long. In DNA, the CDR3 is TGTGCCAGCATTGCGGACAGGGAAGGGACCGGGGAGCTGTTTTTT. This codes for CASIADREGTGELFF.

CDR3 DNA: TGTGCTAGTGGTTTAGAACCCCAAGGGATGGTCGGTGAAAAACTGTTTTTT. Translation: CASGLEPQGMVGEKLFF. The V call is TRBV12-5, the J call TRBJ1-4, with unresolved D. CDR3 length: 17 residues. Germline values: CDR1 LGHNT, CDR2 FRNRAP. Trimming took 3 bases from V and 7 from J, leaving 21 bases between them.

This clonotype was observed a single time. The rearrangement uses TRBV2 and TRBJ2-3; D is unclear. CDR1 is SNHLY and CDR2 is FYNNEI in the germline V gene. The CDR3 contains 14 residues. V was trimmed by 2 bases and J by 0 bases, leaving 6 bases between them. This CDR3 reads CASSEQPSTDTQYF. Here the CDR3 DNA reads TGTGCCAGCAGTGAACAGCCGAGCACAGATACGCAGTATTTT.

The chain recombines TRBV25-1 with TRBJ1-1; D remains ambiguous. Deletions cut 4 bases from V and 4 bases from J, with 10 bases between. The CDR3 contains 13 residues. CDR1 and CDR2 (germline): MGHDK, SYGVNS. The CDR3 loop is CASSVGLITEAFF. The CDR3 coding sequence is TGTGCCAGCAGTGTTGGCTTAATCACTGAAGCTTTCTTT.